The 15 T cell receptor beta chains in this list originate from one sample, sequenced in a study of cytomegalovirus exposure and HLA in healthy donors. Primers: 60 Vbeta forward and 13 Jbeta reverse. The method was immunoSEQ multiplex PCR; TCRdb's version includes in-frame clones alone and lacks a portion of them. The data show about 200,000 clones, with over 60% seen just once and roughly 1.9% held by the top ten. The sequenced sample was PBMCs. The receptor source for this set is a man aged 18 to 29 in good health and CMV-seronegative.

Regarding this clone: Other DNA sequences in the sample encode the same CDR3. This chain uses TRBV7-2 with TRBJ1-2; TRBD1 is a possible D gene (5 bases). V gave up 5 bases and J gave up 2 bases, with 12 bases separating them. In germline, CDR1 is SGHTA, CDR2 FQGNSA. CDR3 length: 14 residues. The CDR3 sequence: CASSPVGGNYGYTF. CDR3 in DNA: TGTGCCAGCAGCCCAGTGGGGGGGAACTATGGCTACACCTTC.

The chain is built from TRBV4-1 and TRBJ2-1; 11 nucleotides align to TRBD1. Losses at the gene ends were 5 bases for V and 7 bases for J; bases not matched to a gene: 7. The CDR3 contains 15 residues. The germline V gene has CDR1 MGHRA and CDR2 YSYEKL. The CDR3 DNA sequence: TGCGCCAGCAGCTCCCGGGACAGGGGGTTGAATGAGCAGTTCTTC. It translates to CASSSRDRGLNEQFF.

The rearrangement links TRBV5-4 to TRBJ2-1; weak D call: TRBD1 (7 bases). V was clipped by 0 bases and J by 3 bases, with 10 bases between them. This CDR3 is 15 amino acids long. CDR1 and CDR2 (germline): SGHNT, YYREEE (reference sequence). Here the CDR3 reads CASSLGQGGYNEQFF. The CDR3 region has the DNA TGTGCCAGCAGCTTGGGTCAGGGGGGCTACAATGAGCAGTTCTTC.

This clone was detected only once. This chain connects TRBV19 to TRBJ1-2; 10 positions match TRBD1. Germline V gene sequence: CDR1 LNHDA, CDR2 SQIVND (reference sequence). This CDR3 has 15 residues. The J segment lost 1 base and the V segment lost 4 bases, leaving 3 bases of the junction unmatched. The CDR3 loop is CASSKGTGDNYGYTF. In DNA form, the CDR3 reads TGTGCCAGTAGTAAAGGGACAGGGGATAACTATGGCTACACCTTC.

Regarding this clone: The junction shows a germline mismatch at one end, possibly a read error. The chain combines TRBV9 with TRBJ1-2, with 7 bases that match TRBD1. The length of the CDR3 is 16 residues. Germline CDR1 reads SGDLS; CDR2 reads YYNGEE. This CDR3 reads CVSTQTGATSNYGYTF. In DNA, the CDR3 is TGTGTCAGCACCCAAACAGGGGCGACCTCTAACTATGGCTACACCTTC.

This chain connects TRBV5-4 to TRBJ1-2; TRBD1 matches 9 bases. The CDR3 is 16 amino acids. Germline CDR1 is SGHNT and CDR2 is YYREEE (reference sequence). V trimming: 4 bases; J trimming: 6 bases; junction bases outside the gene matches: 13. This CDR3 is CASSQPNRDRENGYTF. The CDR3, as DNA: TGTGCCAGCAGCCAACCAAATAGGGACAGGGAGAATGGCTACACCTTC.

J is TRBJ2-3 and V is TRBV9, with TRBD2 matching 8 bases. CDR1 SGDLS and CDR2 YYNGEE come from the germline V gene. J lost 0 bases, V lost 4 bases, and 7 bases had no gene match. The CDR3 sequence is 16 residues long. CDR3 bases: TGTGCCAGCAGCTCATATGGCGGGGGGAGCACAGATACGCAGTATTTT. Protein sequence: CASSSYGGGSTDTQYF.

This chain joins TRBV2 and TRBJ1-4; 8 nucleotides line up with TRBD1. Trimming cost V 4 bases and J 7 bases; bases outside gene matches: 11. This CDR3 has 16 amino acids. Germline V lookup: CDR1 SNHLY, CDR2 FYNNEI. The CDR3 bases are TGTGCCAGCAGTGGGTCAGGACAGGGCCTTGGTGAAAAACTGTTTTTT. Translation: CASSGSGQGLGEKLFF.

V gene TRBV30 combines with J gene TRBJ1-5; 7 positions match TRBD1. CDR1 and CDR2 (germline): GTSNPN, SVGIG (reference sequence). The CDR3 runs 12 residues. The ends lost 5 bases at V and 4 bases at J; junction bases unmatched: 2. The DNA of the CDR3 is TGTGCCTGGGCACAGGGGAATCAGCCCCAGCATTTT. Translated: CAWAQGNQPQHF.

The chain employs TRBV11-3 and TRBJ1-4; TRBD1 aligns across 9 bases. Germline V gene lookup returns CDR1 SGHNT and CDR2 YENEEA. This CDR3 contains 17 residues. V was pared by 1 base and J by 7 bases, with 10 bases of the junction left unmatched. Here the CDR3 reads CASSLGITGGLTEKLFF. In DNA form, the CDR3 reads TGTGCCAGCAGCTTAGGAATCACAGGGGGCTTGACTGAAAAACTGTTTTTT. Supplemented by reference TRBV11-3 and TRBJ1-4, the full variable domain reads EAGVVQSPRYKIIEKKQPVAFWCNPISGHNTLYWYLQNLGQGPELLIRYENEEAVDDSQLPKDRFSAERLKGVDSTLKIQPAELGDSAVYLCASSLGITGGLTEKLFFGSGTQLSVL.

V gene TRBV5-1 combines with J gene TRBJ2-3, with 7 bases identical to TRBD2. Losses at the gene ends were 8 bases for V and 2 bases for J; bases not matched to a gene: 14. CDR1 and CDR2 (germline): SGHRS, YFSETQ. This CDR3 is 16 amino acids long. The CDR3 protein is CASQRWAGADTDTQYF. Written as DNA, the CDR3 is TGCGCCAGTCAGCGGTGGGCGGGAGCAGACACAGATACGCAGTATTTT.

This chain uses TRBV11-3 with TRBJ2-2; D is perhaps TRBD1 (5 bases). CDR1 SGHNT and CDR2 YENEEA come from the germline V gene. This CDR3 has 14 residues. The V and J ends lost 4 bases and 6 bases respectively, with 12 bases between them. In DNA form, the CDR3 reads TGTGCCAGCAGCTCCTACTCAGGGCCCGGGGAGCTGTTTTTT. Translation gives CASSSYSGPGELFF. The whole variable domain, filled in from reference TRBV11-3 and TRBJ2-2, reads EAGVVQSPRYKIIEKKQPVAFWCNPISGHNTLYWYLQNLGQGPELLIRYENEEAVDDSQLPKDRFSAERLKGVDSTLKIQPAELGDSAVYLCASSSYSGPGELFFGEGSRLTVL.

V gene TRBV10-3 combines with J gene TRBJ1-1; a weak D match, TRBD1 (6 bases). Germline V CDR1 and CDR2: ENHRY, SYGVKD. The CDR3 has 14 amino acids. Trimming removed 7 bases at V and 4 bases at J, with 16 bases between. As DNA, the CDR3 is TGTGCCATCACAGAGCGGGGGGCTGGCACTGAAGCTTTCTTT. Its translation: CAITERGAGTEAFF.

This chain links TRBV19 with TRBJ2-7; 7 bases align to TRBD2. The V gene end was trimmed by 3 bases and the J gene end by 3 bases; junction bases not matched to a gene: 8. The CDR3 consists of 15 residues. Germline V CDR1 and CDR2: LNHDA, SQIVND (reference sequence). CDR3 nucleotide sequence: TGTGCCAGTAGTATGCACTCTAGCGGTGACTACGAGCAGTACTTC. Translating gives CASSMHSSGDYEQYF.

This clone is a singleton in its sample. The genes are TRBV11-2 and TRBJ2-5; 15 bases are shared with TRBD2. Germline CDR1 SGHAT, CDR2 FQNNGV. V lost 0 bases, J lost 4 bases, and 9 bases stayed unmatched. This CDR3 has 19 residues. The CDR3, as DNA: TGTGCCAGCAGCTTAGAGGGACTAGCGGGGGGATTTCCGGGAGAGACCCAGTACTTC. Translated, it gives CASSLEGLAGGFPGETQYF.